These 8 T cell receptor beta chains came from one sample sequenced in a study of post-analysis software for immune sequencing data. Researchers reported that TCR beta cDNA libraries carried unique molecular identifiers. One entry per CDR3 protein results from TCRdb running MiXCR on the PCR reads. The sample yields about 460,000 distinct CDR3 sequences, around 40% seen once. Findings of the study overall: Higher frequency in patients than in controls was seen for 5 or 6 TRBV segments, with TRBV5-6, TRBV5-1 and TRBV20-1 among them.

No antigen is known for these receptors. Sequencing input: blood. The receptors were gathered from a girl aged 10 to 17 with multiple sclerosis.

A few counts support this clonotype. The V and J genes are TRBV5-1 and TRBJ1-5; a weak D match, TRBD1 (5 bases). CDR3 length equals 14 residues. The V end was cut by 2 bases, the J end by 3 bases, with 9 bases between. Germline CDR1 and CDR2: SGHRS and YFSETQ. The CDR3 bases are TGCGCCAGCAGCTTCGGAGGGACCAATCAGCCCCAGCATTTT. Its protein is CASSFGGTNQPQHF.

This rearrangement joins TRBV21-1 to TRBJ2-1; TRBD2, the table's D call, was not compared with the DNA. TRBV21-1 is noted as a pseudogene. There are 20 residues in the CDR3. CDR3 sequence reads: CASSKVGDSRKRDSYNEQFF. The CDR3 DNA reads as TGTGCCAGCAGCAAAGTGGGGGACTCCAGAAAAAGAGACTCCTACAATGAGCAGTTCTTC.

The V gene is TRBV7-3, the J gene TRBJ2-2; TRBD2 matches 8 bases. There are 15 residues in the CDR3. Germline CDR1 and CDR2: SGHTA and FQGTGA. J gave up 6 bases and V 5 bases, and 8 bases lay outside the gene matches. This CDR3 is CASSESGSWSGELFF. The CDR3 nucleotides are TGTGCCAGCAGCGAGAGCGGGAGCTGGTCCGGGGAGCTGTTTTTT.

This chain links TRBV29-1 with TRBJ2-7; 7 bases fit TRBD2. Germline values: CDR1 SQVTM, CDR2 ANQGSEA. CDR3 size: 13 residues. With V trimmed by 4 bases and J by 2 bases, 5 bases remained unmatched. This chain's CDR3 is CSVVPSGAYEQYF. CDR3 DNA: TGCAGCGTTGTCCCTAGCGGAGCCTACGAGCAGTACTTC.

This chain's CDR3 is CASSQDSLAGAYEQYF. CDR3 DNA: TGCGCCAGCAGCCAAGATAGTCTAGCGGGAGCCTACGAGCAGTACTTC. V gene TRBV4-1 combines with J gene TRBJ2-7, with 10 bases identical to TRBD2. CDR1 is MGHRA, CDR2 YSYEKL, per germline. V was clipped by 0 bases and J by 2 bases; unmatched bases: 4. CDR3 length equals 16 residues.

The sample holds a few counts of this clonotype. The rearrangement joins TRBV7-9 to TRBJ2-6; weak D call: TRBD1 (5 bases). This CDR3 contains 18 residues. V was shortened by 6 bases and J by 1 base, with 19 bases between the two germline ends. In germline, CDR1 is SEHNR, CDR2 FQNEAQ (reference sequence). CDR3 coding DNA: TGTGCCAGCAGTATGGGGCAAAATACCCAATCTGGGGCCAACGTCCTGACTTTC. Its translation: CASSMGQNTQSGANVLTF.

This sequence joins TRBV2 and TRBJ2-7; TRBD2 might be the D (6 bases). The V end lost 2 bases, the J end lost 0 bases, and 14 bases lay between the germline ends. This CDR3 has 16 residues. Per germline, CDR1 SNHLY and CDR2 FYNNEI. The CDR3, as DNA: TGTGCCAGCAGTGAACCCCGGGGTAGCGGCTCCTACGAGCAGTACTTC. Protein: CASSEPRGSGSYEQYF.

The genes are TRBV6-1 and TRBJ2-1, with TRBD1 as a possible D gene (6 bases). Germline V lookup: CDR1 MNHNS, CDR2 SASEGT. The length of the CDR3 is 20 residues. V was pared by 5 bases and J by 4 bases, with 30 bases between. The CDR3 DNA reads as TGTGCCAGCAGTCAACCTCTTTGGGGACACAGGAAAATTACTTACAATGAGCAGTTCTTC. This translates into CASSQPLWGHRKITYNEQFF.